The source of this T cell receptor (beta chain) is a study of human thymus T cells. Thymus tissue for the work was resected from patients undergoing corrective heart surgery. TCRdb's table, derived via immunoSEQ multiplex PCR, lists solely in-frame clones and lacks some. The table lists roughly 120,000 clones, about 94% of them singletons. The V segment lost 5 bases and the J segment 0 bases; nucleotides outside the gene matches: 6. Germline V gene data show CDR1 as MNHNY and CDR2 as SVGAGI (reference sequence). The CDR3 extends over 15 amino acids. V usage is TRBV6-6 and J usage is TRBJ1-1; 7 bases line up with TRBD1. The sequencing sample was made of thymus tissue. The TCR comes from a boy in the first two years of life with a congenital heart defect but otherwise immunologically healthy. CDR3 protein: CASSPTDRMNTEAFF. CDR3 DNA: TGTGCCAGCAGTCCGACGGACAGGATGAACACTGAAGCTTTCTTT.